The clone carrying this TCR beta chain was counted between two and nine times. This specimen comes from a study of T-cell memory formation after mild COVID-19. MiXCR, applied by TCRdb to the 5' RACE reads, yields one record per CDR3 protein. The table lists 350,000 to 450,000 distinct CDR3 sequences, approximately 29% of them singletons. Trimming took 3 bases from V and 3 from J, leaving 8 bases between them. This CDR3 spans 13 amino acids. Germline loops: CDR1 SQVTM, CDR2 ANQGSEA. Sequenced: PBMCs or a T cell subset sorted from them (not recorded which). The chain couples TRBV29-1 to TRBJ2-2; tentatively, D is TRBD2 (7 bases). The source is an adult woman who had mild COVID-19 (a few samples of this study predate the infection). Cell type and time point are not known. The CDR3 reads CSVDGGHTGELFF. Written as DNA, the CDR3 is TGCAGCGTTGACGGGGGGCACACCGGGGAGCTGTTTTTT.